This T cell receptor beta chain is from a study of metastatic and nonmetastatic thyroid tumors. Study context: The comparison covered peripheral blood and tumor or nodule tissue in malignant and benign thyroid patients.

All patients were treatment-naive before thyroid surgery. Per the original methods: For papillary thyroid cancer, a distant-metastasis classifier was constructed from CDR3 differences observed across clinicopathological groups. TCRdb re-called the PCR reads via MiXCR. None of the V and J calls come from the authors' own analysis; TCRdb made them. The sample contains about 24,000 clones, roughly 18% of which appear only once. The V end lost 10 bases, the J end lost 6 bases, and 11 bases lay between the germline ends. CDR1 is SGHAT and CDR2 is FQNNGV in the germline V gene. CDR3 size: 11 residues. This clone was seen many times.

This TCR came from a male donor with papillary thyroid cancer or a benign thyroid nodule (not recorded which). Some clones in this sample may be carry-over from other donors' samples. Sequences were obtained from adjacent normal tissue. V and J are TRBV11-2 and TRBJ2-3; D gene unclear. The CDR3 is CAIRMADTQYF. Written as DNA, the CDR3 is TGTGCCATCCGTATGGCGGATACGCAGTATTTT.